The T cell receptor (beta chain) under discussion was sequenced for a study of T cells in Graves' hyperthyroidism and ophthalmopathy. Study background: At the time of initial diagnosis and before any treatment, peripheral blood was collected.

Findings and limits, study-wide: Most thyroid-expanded clonotypes above 0.001 were also found in blood.

TCR beta CDR3 regions were amplified from RNA. When the TCR CDR3 underwent first-round RT-PCR, the HTBI primer set was used. TCRdb analysed the multiplex PCR reads with MiXCR anew, one entry per CDR3 protein. The sample shows roughly 380,000 distinct CDR3 sequences, approximately 13% of them seen only once. This CDR3 is 15 amino acids long. CDR1 is MNHEY, CDR2 SMNVEV, per germline (reference sequence). After removal of 5 bases from V and 2 bases from J, the junction contained 5 bases not matched to a gene. Hyperthyroidism of Graves' type that showed no ophthalmopathy progression within 18 months was stable. With respect to this clonotype: Its matching antigen is unknown.

Specimen: blood. The receptor was isolated from a woman in her sixties with Graves' hyperthyroidism. V is TRBV27 and J is TRBJ2-7, with 11 bases identical to TRBD1. CDR3 nucleotide sequence: TGTGCCAGCAGTACTCCGGGACAGGGGGCCTACGAGCAGTACTTC. This sequence encodes CASSTPGQGAYEQYF.